The present entry profiles one T cell receptor beta chain with its context. The study ran its PCR with 60 Vbeta and 13 Jbeta primers. The data were produced by immunoSEQ multiplex PCR, yet TCRdb's version contains in-frame clones alone and is incomplete. The sample consists of about 130,000 clones, 80% to 90% of them appearing once. The germline V gene encodes CDR1 SEHNR and CDR2 FQNEAQ (reference sequence). The CDR3 consists of 14 residues. Unmatched junction bases numbered 4, after V lost 3 bases and J lost 6 bases. This record comes from a study of cytomegalovirus exposure and HLA in healthy donors.

The genes are TRBV7-9 and TRBJ2-1, with 8 bases aligning to TRBD1. Input material: PBMCs. The TCR was taken from a woman between 40 and 50 years old in good health and CMV-seropositive. CDR3: CASSLDRDSNEQFF. CDR3 nucleotides: TGTGCCAGCAGCTTGGACAGGGACTCCAATGAGCAGTTCTTC.